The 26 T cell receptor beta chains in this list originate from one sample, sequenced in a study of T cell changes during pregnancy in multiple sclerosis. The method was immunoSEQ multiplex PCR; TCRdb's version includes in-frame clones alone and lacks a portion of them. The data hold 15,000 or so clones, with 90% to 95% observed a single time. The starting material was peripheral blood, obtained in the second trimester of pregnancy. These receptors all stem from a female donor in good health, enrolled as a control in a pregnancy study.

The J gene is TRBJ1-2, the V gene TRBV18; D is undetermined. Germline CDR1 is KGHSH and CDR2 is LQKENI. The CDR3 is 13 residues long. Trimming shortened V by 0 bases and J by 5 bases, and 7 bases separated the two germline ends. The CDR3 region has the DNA TGTGCCAGCTCACCACCGGAGGGTTATGGCTACACCTTC. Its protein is CASSPPEGYGYTF.

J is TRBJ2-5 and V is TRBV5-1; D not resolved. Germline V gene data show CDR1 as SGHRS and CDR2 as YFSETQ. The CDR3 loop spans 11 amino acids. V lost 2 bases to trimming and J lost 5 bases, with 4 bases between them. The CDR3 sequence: CASSFQETQYF. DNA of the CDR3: TGCGCCAGCAGCTTCCAGGAGACCCAGTACTTC.

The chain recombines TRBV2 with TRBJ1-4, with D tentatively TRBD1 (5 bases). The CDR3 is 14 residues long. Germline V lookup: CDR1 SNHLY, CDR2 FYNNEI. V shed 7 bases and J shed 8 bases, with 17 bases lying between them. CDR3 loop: CASTYRARGEKLFF. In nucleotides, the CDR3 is TGTGCCAGCACCTATCGGGCCCGGGGGGAAAAACTGTTTTTT.

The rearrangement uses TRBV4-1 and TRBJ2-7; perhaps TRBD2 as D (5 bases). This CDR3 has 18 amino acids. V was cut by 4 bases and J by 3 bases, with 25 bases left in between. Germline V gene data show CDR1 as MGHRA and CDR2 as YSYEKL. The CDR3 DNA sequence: TGCGCCAGCAGCCCCCAGCCACCTAAGTCCGCAGAGGGCTACGAGCAGTACTTC. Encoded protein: CASSPQPPKSAEGYEQYF.

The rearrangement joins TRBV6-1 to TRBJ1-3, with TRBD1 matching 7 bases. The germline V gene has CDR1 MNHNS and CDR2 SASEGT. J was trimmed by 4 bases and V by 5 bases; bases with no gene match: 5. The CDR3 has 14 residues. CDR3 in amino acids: CASSWRTGGNTIYF. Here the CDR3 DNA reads TGTGCCAGCAGTTGGAGGACAGGAGGAAACACCATATATTTT.

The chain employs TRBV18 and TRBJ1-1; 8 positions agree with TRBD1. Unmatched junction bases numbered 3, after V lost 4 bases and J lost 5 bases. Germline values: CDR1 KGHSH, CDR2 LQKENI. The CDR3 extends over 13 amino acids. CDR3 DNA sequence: TGTGCCAGCTCACTAGACAGGGGAACTGAAGCTTTCTTT. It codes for CASSLDRGTEAFF.

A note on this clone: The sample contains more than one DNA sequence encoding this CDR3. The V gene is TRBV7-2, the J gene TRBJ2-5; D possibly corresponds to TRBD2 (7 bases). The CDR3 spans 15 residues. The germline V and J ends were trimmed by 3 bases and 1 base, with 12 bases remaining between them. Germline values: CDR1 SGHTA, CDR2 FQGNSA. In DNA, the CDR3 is TGTGCCAGCAGCTTGGGCGGGGGCCCCCAAGAGACCCAGTACTTC. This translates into CASSLGGGPQETQYF. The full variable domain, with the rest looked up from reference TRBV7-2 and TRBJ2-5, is GAGVSQSPSNKVTEKGKDVELRCDPISGHTALYWYRQSLGQGLEFLIYFQGNSAPDKSGLPSDRFSAERTGGSVSTLTIQRTQQEDSAVYLCASSLGGGPQETQYFGPGTRLLVL.

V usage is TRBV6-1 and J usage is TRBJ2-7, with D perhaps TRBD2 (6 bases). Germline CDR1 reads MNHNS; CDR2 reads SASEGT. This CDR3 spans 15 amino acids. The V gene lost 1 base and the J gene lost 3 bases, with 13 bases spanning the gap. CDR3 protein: CASSEGASAIYEQYF. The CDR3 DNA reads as TGTGCCAGCAGTGAAGGTGCTAGCGCCATCTACGAGCAGTACTTC.

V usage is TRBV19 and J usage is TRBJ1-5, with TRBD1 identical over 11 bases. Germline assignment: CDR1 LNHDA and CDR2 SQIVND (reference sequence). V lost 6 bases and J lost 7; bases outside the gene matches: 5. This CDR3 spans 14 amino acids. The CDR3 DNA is TGTGCCAGTAGGGGGACAGGGGGTTTACAGCCCCAGCATTTT. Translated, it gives CASRGTGGLQPQHF.

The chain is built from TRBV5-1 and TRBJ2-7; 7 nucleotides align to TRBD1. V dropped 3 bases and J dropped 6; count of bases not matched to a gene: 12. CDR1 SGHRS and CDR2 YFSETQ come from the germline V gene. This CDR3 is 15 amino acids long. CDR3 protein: CASSSGVQGNGEQYF. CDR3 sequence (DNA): TGCGCCAGCAGCTCCGGGGTACAGGGGAACGGCGAGCAGTACTTC.

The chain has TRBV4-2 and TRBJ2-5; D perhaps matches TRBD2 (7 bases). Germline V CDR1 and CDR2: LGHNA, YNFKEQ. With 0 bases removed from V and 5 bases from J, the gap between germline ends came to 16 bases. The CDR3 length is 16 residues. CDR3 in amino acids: CASSQEGGGARETQYF. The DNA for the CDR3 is TGTGCCAGCAGCCAAGAAGGGGGAGGGGCCAGGGAGACCCAGTACTTC.

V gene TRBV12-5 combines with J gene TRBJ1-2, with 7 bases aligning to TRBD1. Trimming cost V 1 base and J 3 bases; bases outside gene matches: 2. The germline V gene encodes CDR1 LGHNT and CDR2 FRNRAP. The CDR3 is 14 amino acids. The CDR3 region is CASGLDRGHYGYTF. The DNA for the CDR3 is TGTGCTAGTGGTTTGGACAGGGGCCACTATGGCTACACCTTC. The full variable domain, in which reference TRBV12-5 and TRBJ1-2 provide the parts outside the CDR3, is DARVTQTPRHKVTEMGQEVTMRCQPILGHNTVFWYRQTMMQGLELLAYFRNRAPLDDSGMPKDRFSAEMPDATLATLKIQPSEPRDSAVYFCASGLDRGHYGYTFGSGTRLTVV.

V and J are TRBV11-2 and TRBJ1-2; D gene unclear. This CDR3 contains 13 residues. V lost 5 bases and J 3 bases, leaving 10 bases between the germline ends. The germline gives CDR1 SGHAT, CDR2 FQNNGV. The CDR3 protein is CASSLDGDYGYTF. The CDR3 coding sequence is TGTGCCAGCAGCCTCGACGGAGACTATGGCTACACCTTC.

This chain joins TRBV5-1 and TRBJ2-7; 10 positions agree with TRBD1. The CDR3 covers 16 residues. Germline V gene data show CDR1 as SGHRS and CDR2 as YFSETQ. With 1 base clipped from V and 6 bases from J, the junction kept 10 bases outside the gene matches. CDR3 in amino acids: CASSLSGGQGNGEQYF. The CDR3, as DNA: TGCGCCAGCAGCTTGTCCGGGGGACAGGGGAATGGCGAGCAGTACTTC.

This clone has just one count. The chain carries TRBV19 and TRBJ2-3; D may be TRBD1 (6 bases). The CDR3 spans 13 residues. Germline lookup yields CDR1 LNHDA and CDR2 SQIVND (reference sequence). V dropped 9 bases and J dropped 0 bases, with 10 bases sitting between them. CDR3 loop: CASRGPSTDTQYF. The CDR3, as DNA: TGTGCCAGCAGGGGTCCGAGCACAGATACGCAGTATTTT.

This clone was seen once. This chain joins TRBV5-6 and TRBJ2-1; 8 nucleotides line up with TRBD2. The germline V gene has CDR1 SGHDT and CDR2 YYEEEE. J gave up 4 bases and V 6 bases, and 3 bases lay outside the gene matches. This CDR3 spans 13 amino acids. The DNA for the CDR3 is TGTGCCAGCACCGCGGGGGGTTACAATGAGCAGTTCTTC. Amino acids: CASTAGGYNEQFF.

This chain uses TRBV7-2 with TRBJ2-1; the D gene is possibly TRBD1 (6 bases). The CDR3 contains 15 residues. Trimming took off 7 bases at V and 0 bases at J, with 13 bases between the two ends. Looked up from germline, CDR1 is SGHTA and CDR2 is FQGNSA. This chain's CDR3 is CASTSGQPSYNEQFF. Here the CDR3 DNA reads TGTGCCAGCACCAGTGGACAGCCCTCCTACAATGAGCAGTTCTTC.

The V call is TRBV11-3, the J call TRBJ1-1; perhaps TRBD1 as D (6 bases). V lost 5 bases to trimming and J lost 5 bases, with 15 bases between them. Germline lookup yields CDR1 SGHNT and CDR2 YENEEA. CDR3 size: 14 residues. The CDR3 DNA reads TGTGCCAGCAGCGCCAGGTTACAGGGAACTGAAGCTTTCTTT. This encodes CASSARLQGTEAFF.

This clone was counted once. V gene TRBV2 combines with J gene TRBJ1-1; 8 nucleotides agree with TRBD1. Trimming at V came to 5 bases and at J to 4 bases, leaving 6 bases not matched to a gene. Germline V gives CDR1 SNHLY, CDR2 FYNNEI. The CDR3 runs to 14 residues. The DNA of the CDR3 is TGTGCCAGCAGTACGCAGGGGGCGCCCACTGAAGCTTTCTTT. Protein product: CASSTQGAPTEAFF.

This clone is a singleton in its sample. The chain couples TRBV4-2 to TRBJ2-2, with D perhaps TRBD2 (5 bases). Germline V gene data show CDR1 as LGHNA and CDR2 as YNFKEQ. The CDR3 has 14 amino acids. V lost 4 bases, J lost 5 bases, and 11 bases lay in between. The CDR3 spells CASSPPSGTGELFF. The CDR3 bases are TGTGCCAGCAGCCCCCCGTCGGGGACCGGGGAGCTGTTTTTT.

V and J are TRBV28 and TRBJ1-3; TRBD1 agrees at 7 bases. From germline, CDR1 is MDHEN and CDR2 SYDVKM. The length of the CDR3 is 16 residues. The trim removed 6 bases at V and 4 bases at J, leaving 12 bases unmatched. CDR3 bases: TGTGCCAGCAGCAACCACGCCGGGACAGAAGGAAACACCATATATTTT. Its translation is CASSNHAGTEGNTIYF. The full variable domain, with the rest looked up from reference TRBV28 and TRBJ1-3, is DVKVTQSSRYLVKRTGEKVFLECVQDMDHENMFWYRQDPGLGLRLIYFSYDVKMKEKGDIPEGYSVSREKKERFSLILESASTNQTSMYLCASSNHAGTEGNTIYFGEGSWLTVV.

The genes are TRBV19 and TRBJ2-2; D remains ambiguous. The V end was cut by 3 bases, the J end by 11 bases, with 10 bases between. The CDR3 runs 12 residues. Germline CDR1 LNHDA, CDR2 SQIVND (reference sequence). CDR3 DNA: TGTGCCAGTAGTATTCGGGTCGGAGAGCTGTTTTTT. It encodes CASSIRVGELFF.

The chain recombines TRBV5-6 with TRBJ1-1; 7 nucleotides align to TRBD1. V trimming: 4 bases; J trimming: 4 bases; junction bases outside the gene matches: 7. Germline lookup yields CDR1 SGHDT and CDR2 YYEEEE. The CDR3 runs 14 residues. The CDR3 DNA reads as TGTGCCAGCAGCCGACTGACAGGGCCCACTGAAGCTTTCTTT. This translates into CASSRLTGPTEAFF.

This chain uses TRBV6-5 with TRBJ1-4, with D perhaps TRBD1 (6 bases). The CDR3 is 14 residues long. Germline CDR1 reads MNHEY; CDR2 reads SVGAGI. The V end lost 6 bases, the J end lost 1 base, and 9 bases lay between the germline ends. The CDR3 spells CASSWTVTNEKLFF. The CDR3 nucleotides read TGTGCCAGCAGCTGGACAGTAACTAATGAAAAACTGTTTTTT.

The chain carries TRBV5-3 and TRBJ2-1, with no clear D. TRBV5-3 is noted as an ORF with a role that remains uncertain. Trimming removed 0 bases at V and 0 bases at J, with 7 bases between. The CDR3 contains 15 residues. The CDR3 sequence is CARSLEVYSYNEQFF. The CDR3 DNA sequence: TGTGCCAGAAGCTTGGAAGTCTACTCCTACAATGAGCAGTTCTTC.

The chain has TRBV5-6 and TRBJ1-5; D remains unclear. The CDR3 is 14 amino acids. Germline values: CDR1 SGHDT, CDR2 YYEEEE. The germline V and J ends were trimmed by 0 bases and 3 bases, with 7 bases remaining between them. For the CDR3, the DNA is TGTGCCAGCAGCTTGGGAGAATTCAATCAGCCCCAGCATTTT. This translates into CASSLGEFNQPQHF.